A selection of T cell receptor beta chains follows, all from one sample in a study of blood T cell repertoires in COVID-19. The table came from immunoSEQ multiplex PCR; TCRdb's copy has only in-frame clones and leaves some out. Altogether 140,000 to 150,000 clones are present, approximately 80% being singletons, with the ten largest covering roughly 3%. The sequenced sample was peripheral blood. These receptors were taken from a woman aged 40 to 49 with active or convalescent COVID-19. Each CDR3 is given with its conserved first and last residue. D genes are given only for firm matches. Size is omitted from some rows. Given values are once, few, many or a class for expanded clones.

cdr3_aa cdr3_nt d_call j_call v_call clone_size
CASSETGSDEKLFF TGTGCCAGCAGCGAGACGGGATCGGACGAAAAACTGTTTTTT NA TRBJ1-4 TRBV14 NA
CASSPGTASYGYTF TGTGCCAGCAGCCCCGGGACAGCCTCCTATGGCTACACCTTC TRBD1 TRBJ1-2 TRBV7-2 once
CASSRGTAFSGNTIYF TGTGCCAGTAGTAGAGGGACAGCTTTCTCTGGAAACACCATATATTTT TRBD1 TRBJ1-3 TRBV19 NA
CASSQRGRGTPYNSPLHF TGTGCCAGCAGCCAGAGGGGGAGGGGAACCCCCTATAATTCACCCCTCCACTTT NA TRBJ1-6 TRBV11-2 NA
CASSLLLGANVLTF TGTGCCAGCAGTTTATTACTTGGGGCCAACGTCCTGACTTTC NA TRBJ2-6 TRBV28 NA
CASSLLRRAYGYTF TGTGCCAGCAGCCTCCTGCGGAGGGCCTATGGCTACACCTTC NA TRBJ1-2 TRBV5-6 NA
CSASTGEAFF TGCAGTGCTAGTACAGGTGAAGCTTTCTTT NA TRBJ1-1 TRBV20-1 NA
CASSPGGPGDITSNTEAFF TGTGCCAGTAGTCCAGGGGGGCCAGGCGATATAACGTCGAACACTGAAGCTTTCTTT TRBD1 TRBJ1-1 TRBV19 NA
CASSYSLLGANYGYTF TGTGCCAGCAGTTACTCGTTGTTGGGAGCTAACTATGGCTACACCTTC NA TRBJ1-2 TRBV6-5 many
CASSLEAGLAAKNIQYF TGCGCCAGCAGCTTGGAGGCAGGGTTGGCAGCCAAAAACATTCAGTACTTC NA TRBJ2-4 TRBV5-1 NA
CASSTGQGAYEQYF TGTGCCAGTAGTACCGGACAGGGGGCATACGAGCAGTACTTC TRBD1 TRBJ2-7 TRBV19 many
CASSTGGTANTEAFF TGTGCCAGCAGCACCGGCGGGACAGCAAACACTGAAGCTTTCTTT TRBD1 TRBJ1-1 TRBV5-6 NA
CASTGTSGGAGELFF TGTGCCAGCACCGGGACTAGCGGGGGGGCCGGGGAGCTGTTTTTT TRBD2 TRBJ2-2 TRBV6-5 NA
CAISEKGRGNQPQHF TGTGCCATCAGTGAGAAGGGCAGGGGCAATCAGCCCCAGCATTTT NA TRBJ1-5 TRBV10-3 NA
CASSLSLRSYEQYF TGTGCCAGCAGTTTATCGTTGCGGTCCTACGAGCAGTACTTC NA TRBJ2-7 TRBV27 NA
CASSQVTSGSSYNEQFF TGTGCCAGCAGCCAAGTCACTAGCGGGAGCTCCTACAATGAGCAGTTCTTC TRBD2 TRBJ2-1 TRBV14 NA
CASRLTGGVSYEQYF TGTGCCAGCAGACTTACAGGGGGAGTTTCCTACGAGCAGTACTTC TRBD1 TRBJ2-7 TRBV6-5 NA
CASSLGRRVSTLFEQFF TGTGCCAGCAGCTTAGGACGCCGGGTCAGTACCCTGTTTGAGCAGTTCTTC NA TRBJ2-1 TRBV7-6 NA
CASSARWAGDNTQYF TGTGCCAGCAGCGCCCGATGGGCGGGAGATAATACGCAGTATTTT TRBD2 TRBJ2-3 TRBV9 NA
CASSASQVSPQHF TGCGCCAGCAGTGCCTCACAGGTTTCGCCCCAGCATTTT NA TRBJ1-5 TRBV10-2 NA
CASSLGSSHYEQYF TGTGCCAGCAGCCTAGGTAGTTCCCACTACGAGCAGTACTTC NA TRBJ2-7 TRBV7-2 NA
CASSGRQGTEAFF TGTGCCAGCAGCGGAAGACAGGGCACTGAAGCTTTCTTT TRBD1 TRBJ1-1 TRBV7-9 NA
CASSLGAPDTQYF TGTGCCAGCAGCTTGGGGGCCCCAGATACGCAGTATTTT NA TRBJ2-3 TRBV7-2 NA
CASSLVRDSSTDTQYF TGCGCCAGCAGCTTAGTTCGGGACAGTTCCACAGATACGCAGTATTTT TRBD1 TRBJ2-3 TRBV5-1 NA
CASSLVRARRENEQFF TGTGCCAGCAGCTTAGTCAGAGCCAGGCGTGAGAATGAGCAGTTCTTC NA TRBJ2-1 TRBV7-8 NA
CASSEPGGRLQYF TGTGCCAGCAGTGAACCCGGCGGCCGACTGCAGTACTTC NA TRBJ2-7 TRBV6-1 NA
CASRSPVNTGELFF TGTGCCAGCAGGTCCCCTGTGAACACCGGGGAGCTGTTTTTT NA TRBJ2-2 TRBV27 NA
CASSRGTLGNEKLFF TGTGCCAGCAGTAGAGGGACTTTAGGTAATGAAAAACTGTTTTTT NA TRBJ1-4 TRBV28 NA
CAWSVQGETQYF TGTGCCTGGAGTGTACAGGGGGAGACCCAGTACTTC TRBD1 TRBJ2-5 TRBV30 NA
CASSLKGQGTRTEAFF TGTGCCAGCAGTTTAAAGGGACAGGGAACTCGCACTGAAGCTTTCTTT TRBD1 TRBJ1-1 TRBV27 once
CASSALGPRGEQFF TGTGCCAGCAGCGCCCTGGGTCCCCGAGGGGAGCAGTTCTTC NA TRBJ2-1 TRBV6-2/TRBV6-3 few
CASSLAGAYSYEQYF TGTGCCAGCAGCTTAGCGGGAGCATACTCCTACGAGCAGTACTTC TRBD2 TRBJ2-7 TRBV2 NA
CATSTRQGARQPQHF TGTGCCACCAGCACCCGACAGGGGGCGAGACAGCCCCAGCATTTT TRBD1 TRBJ1-5 TRBV15 NA
CATSASWDYRLETQYF TGTGCCACCAGTGCCTCATGGGACTACCGACTAGAGACCCAGTACTTC TRBD2 TRBJ2-5 TRBV24-1 NA
CAISGTGNSYEQYF TGTGCCATCAGTGGGACAGGGAATTCCTACGAGCAGTACTTC TRBD1 TRBJ2-7 TRBV10-3 NA
CASSYGSTQYF TGTGCCAGCAGTTACGGCAGTACCCAGTACTTC NA TRBJ2-5 TRBV6-2/TRBV6-3 NA
CAGDRARVCPDTQYF TGTGCCGGAGACAGGGCCCGGGTTTGCCCAGATACGCAGTATTTT TRBD1 TRBJ2-3 TRBV6-7 NA
CATSVVTGGGEQFF TGTGCCACCAGTGTCGTAACAGGGGGCGGTGAGCAGTTCTTC TRBD1 TRBJ2-1 TRBV24-1 NA
CASSLVAVHTEAFF TGTGCCAGCAGCTTGGTTGCGGTACACACTGAAGCTTTCTTT NA TRBJ1-1 TRBV5-6 NA
CATSVGTSGPSYGGNNEQFF TGTGCCACCAGTGTCGGGACTAGCGGCCCATCCTATGGGGGGAACAATGAGCAGTTCTTC TRBD2 TRBJ2-1 TRBV24-1 NA
CAISVSQRLNEQFF TGTGCCATCAGTGTTTCGCAGCGACTTAATGAGCAGTTCTTC NA TRBJ2-1 TRBV10-3 NA
CASSILRSPSAGELFF TGTGCCAGTAGTATCCTCAGGAGCCCTAGCGCCGGGGAGCTGTTTTTT NA TRBJ2-2 TRBV19 NA
CASSSGGPRRALF TGTGCCAGCAGTTCAGGTGGGCCCCGGAGGGCCCTTTTT NA TRBJ2-3 TRBV6-5 NA
CASSSTGQGSWYGYTF TGTGCCAGCAGTTCCACTGGTCAGGGATCGTGGTATGGCTACACCTTC NA TRBJ1-2 TRBV28 NA
CASAQGRGASYEQYF TGTGCTAGCGCCCAGGGCAGGGGAGCCTCCTACGAGCAGTACTTC NA TRBJ2-7 TRBV7-7 once
CASSIVDSQETQYF TGTGCCAGTAGTATAGTGGACAGCCAAGAGACCCAGTACTTC NA TRBJ2-5 TRBV19 NA
CASSPRAGKNIQYF TGTGCCAGCAGCCCGCGGGCCGGAAAAAACATTCAGTACTTC NA TRBJ2-4 TRBV2 NA
CASSQDGRGFTDTQYF TGTGCCAGCAGCCAAGATGGTCGGGGTTTCACAGATACGCAGTATTTT NA TRBJ2-3 TRBV4-2 NA
CASSHLGQLNTEAFF TGTGCCAGCAGCCACCTGGGACAGTTGAACACTGAAGCTTTCTTT TRBD1 TRBJ1-1 TRBV28 once
CASSLKVMGGHGYTF TGTGCCAGCAGTTTAAAGGTTATGGGGGGTCATGGCTACACCTTC NA TRBJ1-2 TRBV28 NA